This T cell receptor beta chain is from a study of blood T cell repertoires in COVID-19 (dated by TCRdb to 2020 to 2021). Some background on the complete study: Samples from collaborators originated in the United States, Italy and Spain and spanned both the acute and convalescent phases of COVID-19. The prospective study material was composed of cDNA or gDNA derived from T cells, B-cell-depleted T cells, or PBMCs. The dataset comprised deeply sampled blood TCRbeta repertoires from subjects exposed to, actively infected with, or recovered from COVID-19. The repertoires were released in a freely available public database meant as a resource for research on the immune response to SARS-CoV-2. The samples were drawn from two sources: the first 160 participants of the ongoing ImmuneRACE study, and 950 to 1,500 subjects contributed by 6 global collaborators. The sample metadata nearly always contained a de-identified subject ID, COVID-19 status, age in years and sex. Where available, HLA class I and class II types were obtained from metadata supplied by the sample provider rather than from assay-based typing.

Paper-wide results and their limitations: Clinical and demographic metadata were provided uncurated, with the amount varying by source and participant.

TCRbeta CDR3 regions were amplified from genomic DNA by means of the immunoSEQ Assay, a bias-controlled multiplex PCR. On the authors' methods: The number of nucleated cells in each sample was estimated by amplification of reference gene primers within the assay. To quantify the absolute abundance of each unique TCRbeta CDR3 rearrangement, sequence reads were collapsed and filtered. For each sample, productive Simpson clonality was calculated as the square root of Simpson's diversity index across productive rearrangements. TCRdb limited this immuneACCESS table to in-frame rearrangements with V and J called. A share of clones is missing; checked studies link under half to unresolved V genes, and the rest is unexplained. V and J calls and clone size are those listed in that table; D and trimming were worked out from the DNA. Within this sample are 200,000 to 250,000 clones, with approximately 80% of them counted one time only. The biggest ten clones account for 7.4% of the sample.

Concerning this clone itself: Its antigen is currently not known. The sample holds no much larger clone one base away, and base qualities are not on file.

Enrolling through a virtual design, the prospective study's participants ranged in age from roughly 18 to 90 years and lived across 20 to 30 United States geographic areas. In the prospective study, participants were assigned to cohorts based on the clinical history participants reported in a screening survey and a study questionnaire. In the prospective study, mobile phlebotomists collected whole blood, serum and a nasopharyngeal or oropharyngeal swab from each participant. Participants in the prospective study had the option to provide additional blood draws and questionnaires over a roughly two-month period. Before DNA extraction, blood samples from the prospective study were shipped at room temperature or frozen. Input material: PBMCs or T cells enriched from blood (not recorded which). The receptor was derived from a woman in her forties with acute COVID-19.

The CDR3 is CTSRTGDTQYF. The DNA sequence follows: TGCACCAGCAGGACAGGAGATACGCAGTATTTT. The sequence is built from TRBV1 and TRBJ2-3; the table names TRBD1, a call not compared with the DNA. TRBV1 is designated a pseudogene. The CDR3 holds 11 amino acids from the cysteine to the phenylalanine. Here the CDR3 DNA is all that survives: 33 bases in frame from base 1.